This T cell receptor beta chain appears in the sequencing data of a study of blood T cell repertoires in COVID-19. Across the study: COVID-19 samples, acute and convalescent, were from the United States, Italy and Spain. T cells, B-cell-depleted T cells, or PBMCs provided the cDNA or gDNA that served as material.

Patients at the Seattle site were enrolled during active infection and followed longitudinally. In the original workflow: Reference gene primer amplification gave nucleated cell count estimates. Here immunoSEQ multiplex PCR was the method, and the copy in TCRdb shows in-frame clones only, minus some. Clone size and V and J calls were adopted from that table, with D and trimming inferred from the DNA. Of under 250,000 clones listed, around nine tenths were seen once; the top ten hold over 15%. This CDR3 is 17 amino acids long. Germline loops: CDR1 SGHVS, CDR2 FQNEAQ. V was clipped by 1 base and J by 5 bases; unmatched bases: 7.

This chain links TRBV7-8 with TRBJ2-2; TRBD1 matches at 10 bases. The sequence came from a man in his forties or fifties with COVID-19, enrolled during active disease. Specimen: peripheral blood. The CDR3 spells CASSLVVDRGHTGELFF. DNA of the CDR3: TGTGCCAGCAGCTTAGTAGTAGACAGGGGGCATACCGGGGAGCTGTTTTTT.